These T cell receptor beta chains were read from a single sample in a study of blood T cell repertoires in COVID-19. Data came from immunoSEQ multiplex PCR; TCRdb stores just in-frame clones and leaves some out. Among approximately 130,000 clones listed, around 78% were seen once. The sequenced material came from peripheral blood. The receptor source for this set is a human donor in a cohort sampled during active COVID-19. Each CDR3 is given with its conserved first and last residue. The D gene is left open where the match is weak. Rows may omit the clone size; those that give it use once, few, many or a size class.

j_call d_call clone_size v_call cdr3_nt cdr3_aa
TRBJ1-4 TRBD1 once TRBV7-9 TGTGCCAGCAGCTCCACCCGGAGGGGACAGGGAAATGAAAAACTGTTTTTT CASSSTRRGQGNEKLFF
TRBJ1-6 NA once TRBV7-6 TGTGCCAGCACCCCCGGAATGGAGAATTCACCCCTCCACTTT CASTPGMENSPLHF
TRBJ2-3 NA NA TRBV21-1 TGTGCCAGCAGCAGCTACCTGGGACTAGCGGGGGGGACCACAGATACGCAGTATTTT CASSSYLGLAGGTTDTQYF
TRBJ1-6 TRBD1 NA TRBV30 TGTGCCTGGAGTCCCGGGGCAGGGGGTTCACCCCTCCACTTT CAWSPGAGGSPLHF
TRBJ2-2 NA NA TRBV30 TGTGCCTGGAGGACAGAAACGAACACCGGGGAGCTGTTTTTT CAWRTETNTGELFF
TRBJ2-3 TRBD1 NA TRBV7-7 TGTGCCAGCAGCGTAGACCGGGACAGAGACACAGATACGCAGTATTTT CASSVDRDRDTDTQYF
TRBJ2-3 NA NA TRBV5-1 TGCGCCAGCAGCCCCGTGGGGGGACGCACAGATACGCAGTATTTT CASSPVGGRTDTQYF
TRBJ1-2 NA NA TRBV30 TGTGCCTGGAGTACCAGGGTTTATGGCTACACCTTC CAWSTRVYGYTF
TRBJ1-1 NA NA TRBV6-5 TGTGCCAGCAGTTACGGGGTTGGGGGGACTGAAGCTTTCTTT CASSYGVGGTEAFF
TRBJ2-5 TRBD1 NA TRBV23-1 TGCGCCAGCAGTCCCGACTTCCCCGCTGGACAGGGGGCCCCCATTAAGACCCAGTACTTC CASSPDFPAGQGAPIKTQYF
TRBJ1-4 TRBD1 NA TRBV28 TGTGCCAGCAGTTTACCGGGGACAGGCGGCGAAAAACTGTTTTTT CASSLPGTGGEKLFF
TRBJ2-1 NA NA TRBV6-2/TRBV6-3 TGTGCCAGCAGTTACGACGGCTGGCAGGGTGGGCAGTTCTTC CASSYDGWQGGQFF
TRBJ1-1 NA NA TRBV4-1 TGCGCCAGCAGCCCAGGGAATGTGAACACTGAAGCTTTCTTT CASSPGNVNTEAFF
TRBJ2-3 NA NA TRBV9 TGTGCCAGCAGCCCCCGGACTAACACAGATACGCAGTATTTT CASSPRTNTDTQYF
TRBJ1-2 TRBD1 NA TRBV19 TGTGCCAGTACAGCCAGGGGGATCGGCTACACCTTC CASTARGIGYTF
TRBJ1-2 TRBD1 NA TRBV9 TGTGCCAGCAGCGGCTCGCAGGGGGCACGCAACTATGGCTACACCTTC CASSGSQGARNYGYTF